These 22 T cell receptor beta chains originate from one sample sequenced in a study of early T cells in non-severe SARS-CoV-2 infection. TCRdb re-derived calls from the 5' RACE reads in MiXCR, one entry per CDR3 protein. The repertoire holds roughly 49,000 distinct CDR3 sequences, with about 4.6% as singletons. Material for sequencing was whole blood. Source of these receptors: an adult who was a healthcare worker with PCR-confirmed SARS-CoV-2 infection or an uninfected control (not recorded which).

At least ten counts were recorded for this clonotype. CDR3 coding DNA: TGTGCCACCAATGGACAGGGGTCCGATACGCAGTATTTT. Its translation is CATNGQGSDTQYF. V usage is TRBV24-1 and J usage is TRBJ2-3; 9 bases fit TRBD1. This CDR3 is built from 13 residues. The junction had 5 bases not matched to a gene; V was cut back by 8 bases and J by 6 bases. The V gene's germline CDR1 is KGHDR and CDR2 SFDVKD.

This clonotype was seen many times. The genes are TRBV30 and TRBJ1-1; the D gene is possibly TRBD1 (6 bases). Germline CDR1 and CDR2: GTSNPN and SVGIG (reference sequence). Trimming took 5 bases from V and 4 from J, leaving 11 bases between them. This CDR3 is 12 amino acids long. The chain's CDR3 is CAWARQATEAFF. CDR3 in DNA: TGTGCCTGGGCTAGACAGGCCACTGAAGCTTTCTTT.

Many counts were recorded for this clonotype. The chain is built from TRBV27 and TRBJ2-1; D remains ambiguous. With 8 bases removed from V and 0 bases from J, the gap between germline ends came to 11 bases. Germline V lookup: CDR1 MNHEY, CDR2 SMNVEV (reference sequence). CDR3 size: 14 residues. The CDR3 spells CASGDASSYNEQFF. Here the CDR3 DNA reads TGTGCCAGCGGAGACGCAAGCTCCTACAATGAGCAGTTCTTC.

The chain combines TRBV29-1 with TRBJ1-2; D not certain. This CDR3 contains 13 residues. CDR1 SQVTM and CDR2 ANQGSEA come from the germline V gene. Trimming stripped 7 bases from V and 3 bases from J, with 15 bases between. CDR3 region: CSAGTQSDYGYTF. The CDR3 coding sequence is TGCAGCGCGGGCACACAGTCCGACTATGGCTACACCTTC.

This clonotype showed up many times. The CDR3: CASSLSTDRLYEQYF. The CDR3 region has the DNA TGTGCCAGCAGTTTATCGACAGACAGGCTATACGAGCAGTACTTC. This chain links TRBV27 with TRBJ2-7; D is perhaps TRBD1 (6 bases). V was cut by 0 bases and J by 4 bases, with 13 bases left in between. This CDR3 has 15 amino acids. Per germline, CDR1 MNHEY and CDR2 SMNVEV (reference sequence).

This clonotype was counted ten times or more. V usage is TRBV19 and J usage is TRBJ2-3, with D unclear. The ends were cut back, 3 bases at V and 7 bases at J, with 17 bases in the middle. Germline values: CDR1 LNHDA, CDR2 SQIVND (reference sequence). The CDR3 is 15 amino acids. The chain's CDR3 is CASSMNSGSSNTQYF. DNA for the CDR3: TGTGCCAGTAGTATGAACAGTGGCAGCTCCAATACGCAGTATTTT.

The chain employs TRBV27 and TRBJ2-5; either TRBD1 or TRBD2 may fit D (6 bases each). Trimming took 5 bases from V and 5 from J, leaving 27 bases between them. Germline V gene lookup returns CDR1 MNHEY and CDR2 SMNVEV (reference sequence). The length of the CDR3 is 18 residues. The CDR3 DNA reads TGTGCCAGCAGTCGACGGCGTACCGGGGGCTTGACCCAGGAGACCCAGTACTTC. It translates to CASSRRRTGGLTQETQYF.

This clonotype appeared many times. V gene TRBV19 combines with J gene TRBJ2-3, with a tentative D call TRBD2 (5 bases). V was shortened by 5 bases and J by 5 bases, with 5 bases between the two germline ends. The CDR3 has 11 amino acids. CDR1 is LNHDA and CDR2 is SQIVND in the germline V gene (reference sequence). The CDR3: CASSEGDTQYF. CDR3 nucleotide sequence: TGTGCCAGTAGTGAGGGAGATACGCAGTATTTT.

In DNA form, the CDR3 reads TGTGCCAGCAGTCCTCCGGGACAGGGGGTTAGGGAGCAGTACTTC. Protein: CASSPPGQGVREQYF. The V call is TRBV28, the J call TRBJ2-7; TRBD1 aligns across 11 bases. Looked up from germline, CDR1 is MDHEN and CDR2 is SYDVKM. Trimming at V came to 5 bases and at J to 7 bases, leaving 10 bases not matched to a gene. The CDR3 length is 15 residues.

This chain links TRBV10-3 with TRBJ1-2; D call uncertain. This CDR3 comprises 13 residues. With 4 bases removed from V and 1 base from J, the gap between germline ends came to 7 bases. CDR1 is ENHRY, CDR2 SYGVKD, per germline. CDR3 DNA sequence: TGTGCCATCAGTGTCAGAGTTAACTATGGCTACACCTTC. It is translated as CAISVRVNYGYTF.

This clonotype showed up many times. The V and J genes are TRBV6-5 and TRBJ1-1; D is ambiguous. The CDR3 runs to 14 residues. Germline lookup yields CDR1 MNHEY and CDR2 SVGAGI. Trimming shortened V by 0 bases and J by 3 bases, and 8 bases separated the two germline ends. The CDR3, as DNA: TGTGCCAGCAGTTACTCGAGGGCAGACACTGAAGCTTTCTTT. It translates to CASSYSRADTEAFF.

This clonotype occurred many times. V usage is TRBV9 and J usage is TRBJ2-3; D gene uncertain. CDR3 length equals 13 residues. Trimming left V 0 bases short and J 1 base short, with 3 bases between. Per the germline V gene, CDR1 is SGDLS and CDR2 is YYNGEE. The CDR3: CASSVVGTDTQYF. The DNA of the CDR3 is TGTGCCAGCAGCGTAGTGGGCACAGATACGCAGTATTTT.

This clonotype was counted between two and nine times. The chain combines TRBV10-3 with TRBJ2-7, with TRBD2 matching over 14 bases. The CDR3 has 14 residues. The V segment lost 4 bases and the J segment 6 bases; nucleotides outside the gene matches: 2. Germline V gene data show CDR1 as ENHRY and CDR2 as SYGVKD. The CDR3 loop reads CAISVGLAGGEQYF. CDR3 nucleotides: TGTGCCATCAGTGTCGGACTAGCGGGAGGCGAGCAGTACTTC.

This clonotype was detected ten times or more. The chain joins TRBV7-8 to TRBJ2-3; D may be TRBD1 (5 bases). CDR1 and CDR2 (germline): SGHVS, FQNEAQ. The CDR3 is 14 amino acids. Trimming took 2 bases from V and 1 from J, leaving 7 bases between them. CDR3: CASSLTGGTDTQYF. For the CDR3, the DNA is TGTGCCAGCAGCTTAACAGGAGGCACAGATACGCAGTATTTT.

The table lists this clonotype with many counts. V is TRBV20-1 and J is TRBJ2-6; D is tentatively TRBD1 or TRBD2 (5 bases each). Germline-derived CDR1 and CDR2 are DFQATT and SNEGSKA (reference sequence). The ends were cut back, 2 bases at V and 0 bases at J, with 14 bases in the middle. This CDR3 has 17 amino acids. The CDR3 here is CSARRPGLSSGANVLTF. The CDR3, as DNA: TGCAGTGCTAGAAGACCGGGGCTATCCTCTGGGGCCAACGTCCTGACTTTC.

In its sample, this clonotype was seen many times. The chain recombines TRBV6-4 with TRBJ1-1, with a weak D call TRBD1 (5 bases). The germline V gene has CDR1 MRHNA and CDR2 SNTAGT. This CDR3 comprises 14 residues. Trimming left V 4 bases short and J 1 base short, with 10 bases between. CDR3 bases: TGTGCCAGCAGTGGGGGCCCCGGGAACACTGAAGCTTTCTTT. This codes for CASSGGPGNTEAFF.

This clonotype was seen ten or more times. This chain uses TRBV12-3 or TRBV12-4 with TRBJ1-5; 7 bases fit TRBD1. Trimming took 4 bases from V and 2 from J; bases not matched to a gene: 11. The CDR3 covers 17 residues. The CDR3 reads CASSSQGTRLGNQPQHF. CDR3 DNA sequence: TGTGCCAGCAGTTCACAGGGGACCCGACTTGGCAATCAGCCCCAGCATTTT.

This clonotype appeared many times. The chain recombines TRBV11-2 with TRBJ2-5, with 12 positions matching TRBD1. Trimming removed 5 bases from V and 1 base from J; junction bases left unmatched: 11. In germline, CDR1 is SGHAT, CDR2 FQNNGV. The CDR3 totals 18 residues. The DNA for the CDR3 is TGTGCCAGCAGCCTACTGGGACAGGGGGCAGAACTCCAAGAGACCCAGTACTTC. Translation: CASSLLGQGAELQETQYF. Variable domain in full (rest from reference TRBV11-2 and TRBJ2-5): EAGVAQSPRYKIIEKRQSVAFWCNPISGHATLYWYQQILGQGPKLLIQFQNNGVVDDSQLPKDRFSAERLKGVDSTLKIQPAKLEDSAVYLCASSLLGQGAELQETQYFGPGTRLLVL.

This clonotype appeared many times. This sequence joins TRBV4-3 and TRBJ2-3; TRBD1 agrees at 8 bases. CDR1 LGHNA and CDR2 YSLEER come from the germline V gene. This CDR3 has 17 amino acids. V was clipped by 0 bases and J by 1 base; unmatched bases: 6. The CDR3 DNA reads TGCGCCAGCAGCCAAGAGATTCCGGGACAGGGCACAGATACGCAGTATTTT. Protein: CASSQEIPGQGTDTQYF.

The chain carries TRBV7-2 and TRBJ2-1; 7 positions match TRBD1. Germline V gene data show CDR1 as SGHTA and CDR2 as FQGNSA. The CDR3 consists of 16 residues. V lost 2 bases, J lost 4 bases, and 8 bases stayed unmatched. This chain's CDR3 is CASSLITQGRYNEQFF. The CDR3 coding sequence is TGTGCCAGCAGCTTAATTACACAGGGGCGATACAATGAGCAGTTCTTC.

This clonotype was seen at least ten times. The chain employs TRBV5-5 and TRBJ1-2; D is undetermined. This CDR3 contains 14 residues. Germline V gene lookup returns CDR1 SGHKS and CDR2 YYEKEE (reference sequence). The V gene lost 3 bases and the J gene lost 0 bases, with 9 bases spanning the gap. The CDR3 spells CASSSGPANYGYTF. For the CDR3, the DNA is TGTGCCAGCAGCTCCGGTCCCGCTAACTATGGCTACACCTTC.

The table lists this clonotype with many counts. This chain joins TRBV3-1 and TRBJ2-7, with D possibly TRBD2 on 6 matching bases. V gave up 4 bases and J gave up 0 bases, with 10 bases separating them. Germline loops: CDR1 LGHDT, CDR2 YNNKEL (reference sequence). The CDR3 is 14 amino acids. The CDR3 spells CASSPGDFSYEQYF. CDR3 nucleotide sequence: TGTGCCAGCAGCCCTGGGGACTTCTCCTACGAGCAGTACTTC.